Listed here are 32 T cell receptor beta chains from one sample, sequenced in a study of Ad26.COV2.S vaccination and SARS-CoV-2 variants. Indicated treatment: around 19 received Ad26.COV2.S at low or high dose, single or two shots; about five received placebo; per-sample allocation not given. Material that was analyzed had been drawn on day 63 after the first vaccine or placebo injection. Measured with immunoSEQ multiplex PCR; TCRdb has only the in-frame clones, and not every one. This table has about 440,000 clones, roughly nine tenths appearing once. The specimen was peripheral blood, collected in a trial of Ad26.COV2.S vaccine versus placebo. The receptors shown here come from a person between 18 and 60 years old who received the Ad26.COV2.S COVID-19 vaccine or a placebo.

The chain employs TRBV28 and TRBJ2-1, with D perhaps assigned TRBD1 or TRBD2 (5 bases each). The V end was cut by 8 bases, the J end by 9 bases, with 11 bases between. CDR1 is MDHEN, CDR2 SYDVKM, per germline. The CDR3 spans 11 residues. The CDR3 loop reads CASVGESEQFF. The DNA of the CDR3 is TGTGCCAGCGTGGGGGAGAGTGAGCAGTTCTTC.

V gene TRBV5-1 combines with J gene TRBJ1-3; D is unclear. Germline CDR1 reads SGHRS; CDR2 reads YFSETQ. Trimming shortened V by 4 bases and J by 4 bases, and 9 bases separated the two germline ends. The CDR3 covers 13 residues. The CDR3 DNA is TGCGCCAGCAGCCCTAAAACGGGAAACACCATATATTTT. It specifies CASSPKTGNTIYF.

This sequence joins TRBV5-5 and TRBJ2-7; 11 bases map to TRBD1. The CDR3 covers 16 residues. The trim removed 3 bases at V and 7 bases at J, leaving 12 bases unmatched. Germline V gives CDR1 SGHKS, CDR2 YYEKEE (reference sequence). Written as DNA, the CDR3 is TGTGCCAGCAGCTCGGGACAGGGGGGCTTCGGACGGGAGCAGTACTTC. Translating gives CASSSGQGGFGREQYF.

V is TRBV4-2 and J is TRBJ1-1; unclear D gene. V gave up 4 bases and J gave up 4 bases, with 16 bases separating them. In germline, CDR1 is LGHNA, CDR2 YNFKEQ. This CDR3 contains 15 residues. The CDR3: CASSLEGARATEAFF. The CDR3 DNA sequence: TGTGCCAGCAGCCTGGAGGGAGCAAGGGCCACTGAAGCTTTCTTT.

Comment on this clone: Distinct nucleotide sequences in the sample also encode this CDR3. The gene calls are TRBV6-6 and TRBJ2-7; D perhaps matches TRBD1 (5 bases). V dropped 5 bases and J dropped 2 bases, with 7 bases sitting between them. This CDR3 contains 12 residues. Germline CDR1 reads MNHNY; CDR2 reads SVGAGI (reference sequence). CDR3: CASSQGAYEQYF. CDR3 sequence (DNA): TGTGCCAGCAGTCAAGGGGCCTACGAGCAGTACTTC.

The genes are TRBV3-1 (or the pseudogene TRBV3-2) and TRBJ2-3; D gene uncertain. The germline gives CDR1 LGHDT, CDR2 YNNKEL (reference sequence). This CDR3 region has 12 residues. The ends were cut back, 0 bases at V and 4 bases at J, with 2 bases in the middle. Here the CDR3 DNA reads TGTGCCAGCAGCCAAGATCCAGATACGCAGTATTTT. As protein: CASSQDPDTQYF.

The rearrangement links TRBV30 to TRBJ1-1, with D hard to call. Germline V lookup: CDR1 GTSNPN, CDR2 SVGIG (reference sequence). The CDR3 runs to 12 residues. Between the trimmed V and J ends, which lost 2 bases and 2 bases, there was a span of 6 bases. CDR3 DNA sequence: TGTGCCTGGAGTCCGAAAAACACTGAAGCTTTCTTT. The encoded protein is CAWSPKNTEAFF.

The CDR3 reads CASSPRQNNYGYTF. The CDR3, as DNA: TGTGCCAGCTCACCTAGACAGAATAACTATGGCTACACCTTC. The rearrangement joins TRBV18 to TRBJ1-2; TRBD1 is a possible D gene (5 bases). V was cut by 3 bases and J by 1 base, with 9 bases left in between. Germline loops: CDR1 KGHSH, CDR2 LQKENI. The CDR3 consists of 14 residues. Full variable domain (missing parts from reference TRBV18 and TRBJ1-2): NAGVMQNPRHLVRRRGQEARLRCSPMKGHSHVYWYRQLPEEGLKFMVYLQKENIIDESGMPKERFSAEFPKEGPSILRIQQVVRGDSAAYFCASSPRQNNYGYTFGSGTRLTVV.

This clone was detected a few times. The gene calls are TRBV19 and TRBJ1-3; D uncertain. V was pared by 6 bases and J by 1 base, with 4 bases between. CDR1 LNHDA and CDR2 SQIVND come from the germline V gene (reference sequence). This CDR3 contains 12 residues. The CDR3 sequence: CASRVSGNTIYF. CDR3 bases: TGTGCCAGTAGGGTTTCTGGAAACACCATATATTTT.

The rearrangement joins TRBV20-1 to TRBJ2-1, with a tentative D call TRBD2 (6 bases). V lost 3 bases, J lost 2 bases, and 17 bases lay in between. CDR1 is DFQATT, CDR2 SNEGSKA, per germline (reference sequence). This CDR3 has 16 amino acids. The CDR3 coding sequence is TGCAGTGCTAGTATTCCCCGGGACTTTCCCTACAATGAGCAGTTCTTC. Translated, it gives CSASIPRDFPYNEQFF.

The chain employs TRBV28 and TRBJ1-3; TRBD1 is a possible D gene (5 bases). The CDR3 totals 16 residues. V lost 3 bases and J 1 base, leaving 13 bases between the germline ends. Per the germline V gene, CDR1 is MDHEN and CDR2 is SYDVKM. CDR3 amino acids: CASSFAGGRSGNTIYF. CDR3 bases: TGTGCCAGCAGTTTCGCGGGGGGAAGGTCTGGAAACACCATATATTTT.

The chain recombines TRBV28 with TRBJ1-5; D is unresolved. The V end was cut by 7 bases, the J end by 7 bases, with 20 bases between. The CDR3 is 15 residues long. The germline gives CDR1 MDHEN, CDR2 SYDVKM. DNA of the CDR3: TGTGCCAGCACCGAAGCCGGGAAGCCAAAACAGCCCCAGCATTTT. This encodes CASTEAGKPKQPQHF.

The V call is TRBV5-1, the J call TRBJ1-2; D not resolved. This CDR3 spans 15 amino acids. The germline V gene has CDR1 SGHRS and CDR2 YFSETQ. Deletions cut 0 bases from V and 4 bases from J, with 13 bases between. CDR3 sequence (DNA): TGCGCCAGCAGCTTGGTGGTGAACCGCGGCTATGGCTACACCTTC. It yields the protein CASSLVVNRGYGYTF.

The rearrangement uses TRBV28 and TRBJ1-3; 7 nucleotides match TRBD1. The CDR3 extends over 16 amino acids. The germline CDR1 and CDR2 sequences are MDHEN and SYDVKM. With 5 bases clipped from V and 3 bases from J, the junction kept 10 bases outside the gene matches. CDR3 in amino acids: CASSPRQGSGGNTIYF. CDR3 DNA: TGTGCCAGCAGTCCGCGACAGGGTTCGGGTGGAAACACCATATATTTT.

This chain uses TRBV5-1 with TRBJ2-7; D perhaps matches TRBD1 (5 bases). Trimming removed 1 base from V and 9 bases from J, with 14 bases in between. Germline V gene lookup returns CDR1 SGHRS and CDR2 YFSETQ. The CDR3 is 13 amino acids. The CDR3 region is CASSLKAGLVQYF. The CDR3 DNA follows: TGCGCCAGCAGCTTGAAGGCAGGGTTAGTGCAGTACTTC.

A word on this clone: The germline gene is not matched at one end of the junction; a read error may be the cause. This chain uses TRBV30 with TRBJ2-7, with 10 nucleotides matching TRBD1. Germline-derived CDR1 and CDR2 are GTSNPN and SVGIG (reference sequence). This CDR3 is 13 amino acids long. The CDR3 nucleotides are TGTGCCTGGAGTCCCGGCCCAGGGACAGGGGCCCTCTTC. It codes for CAWSPGPGTGALF.

The chain is built from TRBV7-3 and TRBJ2-3, with TRBD2 as a possible D gene (5 bases). Trimming removed 4 bases from V and 0 bases from J, with 11 bases in between. The CDR3 runs 15 residues. Germline-derived CDR1 and CDR2 are SGHTA and FQGTGA. The CDR3 sequence is CASSSSGDSTDTQYF. CDR3 sequence (DNA): TGTGCCAGCAGCTCAAGCGGCGATAGCACAGATACGCAGTATTTT.

The chain combines TRBV29-1 with TRBJ2-5; the D is unclear. Deletions cut 7 bases from V and 5 bases from J, with 11 bases between. The CDR3 length is 11 residues. The germline CDR1 and CDR2 sequences are SQVTM and ANQGSEA. CDR3 region: CSAATKETQYF. CDR3 in DNA: TGCAGCGCCGCTACCAAGGAGACCCAGTACTTC.

This chain links TRBV18 with TRBJ2-7; no clear D gene. The CDR3 spans 14 residues. CDR1 is KGHSH and CDR2 is LQKENI in the germline V gene. The V and J ends lost 3 bases and 2 bases respectively, with 11 bases between them. The CDR3 spells CASSPPVGTYEQYF. The DNA of the CDR3 is TGTGCCAGCTCACCCCCGGTGGGCACCTACGAGCAGTACTTC.

This clone occurred once. The V and J genes are TRBV5-4 and TRBJ2-7, with a weak D call TRBD1 (6 bases). V lost 4 bases, J lost 4 bases, and 18 bases lay in between. CDR1 is SGHNT and CDR2 is YYREEE in the germline V gene (reference sequence). CDR3 length: 15 amino acids. CDR3 in amino acids: CASSPRQGRNYEQYF. In DNA form, the CDR3 reads TGTGCCAGCAGCCCCCGGCAGGGGCGGAATTACGAGCAGTACTTC.

The count of this clone is one. The J gene is TRBJ1-5, the V gene TRBV6-6; a possible D gene is TRBD1 (5 bases). Germline CDR1 reads MNHNY; CDR2 reads SVGAGI (reference sequence). This CDR3 spans 14 amino acids. V lost 6 bases, J lost 4 bases, and 13 bases lay in between. CDR3 region: CASRHRDFNQPQHF. The CDR3 coding sequence is TGTGCCAGCAGGCACCGGGACTTTAATCAGCCCCAGCATTTT.

The J gene is TRBJ2-1, the V gene TRBV7-3, with 8 bases matching TRBD2. J was trimmed by 6 bases and V by 2 bases; bases with no gene match: 3. Germline lookup yields CDR1 SGHTA and CDR2 FQGTGA. The CDR3 length is 14 residues. Here the CDR3 reads CASSLGSGTNEQFF. The CDR3, as DNA: TGTGCCAGCAGCTTAGGTAGCGGGACCAATGAGCAGTTCTTC. Based on the CDR3 plus reference TRBV7-3 and TRBJ2-1, the full variable domain is GAGVSQTPSNKVTEKGKYVELRCDPISGHTALYWYRQSLGQGPEFLIYFQGTGAADDSGLPNDRFFAVRPEGSVSTLKIQRTERGDSAVYLCASSLGSGTNEQFFGPGTRLTVL.

The rearrangement uses TRBV7-9 and TRBJ2-1, with TRBD2 matching 7 bases. V dropped 5 bases and J dropped 4; count of bases not matched to a gene: 11. The CDR3 runs to 16 residues. Germline CDR1 SEHNR, CDR2 FQNEAQ (reference sequence). The CDR3: CASSGTAGSTYNEQFF. CDR3 nucleotides: TGTGCCAGCAGCGGCACAGCGGGATCTACGTACAATGAGCAGTTCTTC.

The CDR3 DNA follows: TGTGCCAGCAGCTCCACAAGGGCTACCGAGACCCAGTACTTC. It encodes CASSSTRATETQYF. This rearrangement joins TRBV2 to TRBJ2-5; D remains unclear. V was clipped by 6 bases and J by 5 bases, with 16 bases between them. CDR3 length: 14 amino acids. Germline V lookup: CDR1 SNHLY, CDR2 FYNNEI.

The rearrangement joins TRBV30 to TRBJ2-2, with TRBD2 matching 8 bases. CDR1 is GTSNPN, CDR2 SVGIG, per germline (reference sequence). The CDR3 consists of 15 residues. V dropped 3 bases and J dropped 7; count of bases not matched to a gene: 10. The CDR3 DNA is TGTGCCTGGAGCCAAACGGGACTAGGGGTCGGGGAGCTGTTTTTT. Translation: CAWSQTGLGVGELFF.

The J gene is TRBJ2-1, the V gene TRBV7-3; 8 nucleotides match TRBD2. The V and J ends lost 1 base and 6 bases, in that order; junction bases with no gene match: 14. The CDR3 is 18 amino acids. Per germline, CDR1 SGHTA and CDR2 FQGTGA. CDR3 region: CASSLIAVRREAPNEQFF. The CDR3 bases are TGTGCCAGCAGCTTAATCGCTGTTCGGCGGGAGGCCCCCAATGAGCAGTTCTTC.

Notes on this clone: The sample contains more than one DNA sequence encoding this CDR3. The chain joins TRBV18 to TRBJ1-1; D is unresolved. The CDR3 is 14 amino acids. The V gene's germline CDR1 is KGHSH and CDR2 LQKENI. The ends were cut back, 3 bases at V and 1 base at J, with 9 bases in the middle. Here the CDR3 DNA reads TGTGCCAGCTCACCGGGGAGGGAGAACACTGAAGCTTTCTTT. Protein: CASSPGRENTEAFF.

V gene TRBV30 combines with J gene TRBJ1-5; the match to TRBD1 covers 8 bases. The germline V gene has CDR1 GTSNPN and CDR2 SVGIG (reference sequence). This CDR3 region has 14 residues. J lost 2 bases, V lost 1 base, and 1 base had no gene match. The CDR3 sequence is CAWSAGQGNQPQHF. The CDR3 DNA sequence: TGTGCCTGGAGTGCGGGACAGGGCAATCAGCCCCAGCATTTT.

This clone has a single count. The V call is TRBV20-1, the J call TRBJ1-6; D not resolved. Deletions cut 6 bases from V and 8 bases from J, with 8 bases between. This CDR3 contains 11 residues. Germline V gene sequence: CDR1 DFQATT, CDR2 SNEGSKA (reference sequence). The CDR3 sequence: CSAAGDSPLHF. For the CDR3, the DNA is TGCAGTGCCGCCGGGGATTCACCCCTCCACTTT.

The DNA for the CDR3 is TGCGCCAGCAGCCAATTGACAGGGGTCGAGCAGTACTTC. Amino acid sequence: CASSQLTGVEQYF. The J gene is TRBJ2-7, the V gene TRBV5-1; TRBD1 agrees at 8 bases. The V segment lost 4 bases and the J segment 6 bases; nucleotides outside the gene matches: 6. This CDR3 comprises 13 residues. The germline gives CDR1 SGHRS, CDR2 YFSETQ.

This sequence joins TRBV28 and TRBJ1-1; D may be TRBD1 (5 bases). V lost 10 bases and J lost 3, with 21 bases in between. CDR3 length: 15 residues. Germline-derived CDR1 and CDR2 are MDHEN and SYDVKM. For the CDR3, the DNA is TGTGCCATCATCCCTTCCCGCGGACACTACACTGAAGCTTTCTTT. Translation gives CAIIPSRGHYTEAFF.

The chain is built from TRBV27 and TRBJ1-5, with no clear D. The CDR3 extends over 12 amino acids. The ends were cut back, 4 bases at V and 8 bases at J, with 9 bases in the middle. Germline CDR1 reads MNHEY; CDR2 reads SMNVEV (reference sequence). The CDR3 protein is CASSSRGKPQHF. CDR3 nucleotide sequence: TGTGCCAGCAGTTCACGGGGTAAGCCCCAGCATTTT.